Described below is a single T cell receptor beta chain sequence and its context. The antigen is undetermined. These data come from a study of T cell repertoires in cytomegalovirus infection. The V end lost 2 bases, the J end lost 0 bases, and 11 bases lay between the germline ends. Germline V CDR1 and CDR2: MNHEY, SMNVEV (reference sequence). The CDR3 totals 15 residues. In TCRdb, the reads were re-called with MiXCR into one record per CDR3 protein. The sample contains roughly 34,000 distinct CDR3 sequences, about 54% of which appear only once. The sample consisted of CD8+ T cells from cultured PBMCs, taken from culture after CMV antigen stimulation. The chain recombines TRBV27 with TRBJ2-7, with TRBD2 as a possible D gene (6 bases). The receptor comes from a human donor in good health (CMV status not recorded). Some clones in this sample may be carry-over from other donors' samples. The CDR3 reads CASSLTGVVSYEQYF. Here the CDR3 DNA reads TGTGCCAGCAGTTTAACGGGAGTGGTCTCCTACGAGCAGTACTTC.